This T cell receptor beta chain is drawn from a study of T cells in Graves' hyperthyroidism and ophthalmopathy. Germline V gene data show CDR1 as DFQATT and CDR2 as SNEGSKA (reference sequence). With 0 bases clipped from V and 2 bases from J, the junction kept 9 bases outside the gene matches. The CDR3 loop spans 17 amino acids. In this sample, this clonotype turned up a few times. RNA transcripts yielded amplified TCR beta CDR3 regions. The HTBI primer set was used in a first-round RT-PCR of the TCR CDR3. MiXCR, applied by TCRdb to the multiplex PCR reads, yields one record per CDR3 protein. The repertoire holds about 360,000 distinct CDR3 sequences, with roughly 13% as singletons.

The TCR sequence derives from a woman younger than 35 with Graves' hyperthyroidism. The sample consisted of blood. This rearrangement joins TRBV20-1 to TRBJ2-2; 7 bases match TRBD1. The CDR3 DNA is TGCAGTGCTAGAGATCCCCGACAGGGCTTCAACACCGGGGAGCTGTTTTTT. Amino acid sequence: CSARDPRQGFNTGELFF.